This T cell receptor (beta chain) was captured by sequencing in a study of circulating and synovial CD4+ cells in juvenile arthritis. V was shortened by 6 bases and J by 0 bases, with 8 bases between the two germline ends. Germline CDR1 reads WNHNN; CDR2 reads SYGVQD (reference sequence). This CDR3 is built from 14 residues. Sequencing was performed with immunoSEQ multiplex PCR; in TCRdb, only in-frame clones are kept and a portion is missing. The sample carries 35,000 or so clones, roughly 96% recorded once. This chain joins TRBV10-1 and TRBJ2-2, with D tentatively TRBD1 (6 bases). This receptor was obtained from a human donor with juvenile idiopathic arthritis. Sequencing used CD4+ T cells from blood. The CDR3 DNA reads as TGCGCCAGCAGGGGACAACCGAACACCGGGGAGCTGTTTTTT. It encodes CASRGQPNTGELFF.